These 23 T cell receptor beta chains share one sample of origin, sequenced in a study of T cells after yellow fever vaccination. TCRdb re-analysed the 5' RACE reads in MiXCR, keeping a single row per CDR3 protein. The data hold hundreds of thousands of distinct CDR3 sequences, with 7.5% to 9% observed a single time. The material was PBMCs, obtained on the day of the first yellow fever vaccination. Every receptor here comes from a man in his late teens or twenties who received the YFV17D yellow fever vaccine.

The V gene is TRBV12-3 or TRBV12-4, the J gene TRBJ2-1; 8 nucleotides line up with TRBD2. The CDR3 is 14 amino acids. The trim removed 4 bases at V and 7 bases at J, leaving 6 bases unmatched. CDR3 loop: CASSSTSAINEQFF. The CDR3 coding sequence is TGTGCCAGCAGTTCGACTAGCGCCATAAATGAGCAGTTCTTC.

This clonotype was recorded at least ten times. The V call is TRBV7-9, the J call TRBJ2-3; TRBD1 agrees at 8 bases. The germline gives CDR1 SEHNR, CDR2 FQNEAQ (reference sequence). V lost 2 bases to trimming and J lost 4 bases; unmatched junction nucleotides: 2. The CDR3 sequence is 14 residues long. For the CDR3, the DNA is TGTGCCAGCAGCTTACAGGGGGCTGCAGATACGCAGTATTTT. Protein product: CASSLQGAADTQYF.

Ten or more counts support this clonotype. This chain joins TRBV4-3 and TRBJ1-1; 8 nucleotides align to TRBD1. The junction had 9 bases not matched to a gene; V was cut back by 0 bases and J by 3 bases. Germline V CDR1 and CDR2: LGHNA, YSLEER. The CDR3 runs to 17 residues. This CDR3 is CASSQDRAGGFYTEAFF. The CDR3, as DNA: TGCGCCAGCAGCCAAGATCGCGCAGGGGGCTTTTACACTGAAGCTTTCTTT.

This clonotype was seen a handful of times. The chain links TRBV5-1 to TRBJ1-2; the D gene is possibly TRBD1 (5 bases). V dropped 0 bases and J dropped 6 bases, with 15 bases sitting between them. CDR1 is SGHRS and CDR2 is YFSETQ in the germline V gene. The CDR3 loop spans 15 amino acids. CDR3 in amino acids: CASSLEVPGDDGYTF. In DNA, the CDR3 is TGCGCCAGCAGCTTGGAGGTCCCGGGGGACGATGGCTACACCTTC.

The genes are TRBV6-5 and TRBJ1-6; the match to TRBD1 covers 8 bases. Germline loops: CDR1 MNHEY, CDR2 SVGAGI. The length of the CDR3 is 16 residues. Trimming cost V 4 bases and J 9 bases; bases outside gene matches: 11. This CDR3 reads CASSFSDRVGLSPLHF. CDR3 DNA sequence: TGTGCCAGCAGTTTTTCGGACAGGGTCGGTCTTTCACCCCTCCACTTT.

The gene calls are TRBV7-2 and TRBJ2-5; 7 nucleotides match TRBD2. Germline V gene data show CDR1 as SGHTA and CDR2 as FQGNSA. The CDR3 totals 15 residues. With V trimmed by 2 bases and J by 7 bases, 10 bases remained unmatched. The CDR3 nucleotides read TGTGCCAGCAGCTTACCAGCGGGACTCCGGGTGACCCAGTACTTC. Residues: CASSLPAGLRVTQYF.

This clonotype came up a few times. This chain joins TRBV20-1 and TRBJ1-6; 8 bases are shared with TRBD1. V shed 5 bases, J shed 7 bases, and the junction held 10 bases outside the gene matches. Germline V gene lookup returns CDR1 DFQATT and CDR2 SNEGSKA (reference sequence). The CDR3 loop spans 15 amino acids. The CDR3 loop reads CSASNPTGGNSPLHF. In nucleotides, the CDR3 is TGCAGTGCTTCGAACCCAACAGGGGGGAATTCACCCCTCCACTTT.

The V call is TRBV20-1, the J call TRBJ2-3; the D gene is possibly TRBD2 (6 bases). CDR1 DFQATT and CDR2 SNEGSKA come from the germline V gene (reference sequence). V lost 8 bases, J lost 4 bases, and 16 bases lay in between. The CDR3 covers 13 residues. The CDR3 DNA follows: TGCAGTCCACTGGCGGGGTATGCAGATACGCAGTATTTT. It specifies CSPLAGYADTQYF.

A few counts support this clonotype. The chain carries TRBV14 and TRBJ2-3; weak D call: TRBD1 (6 bases). Trimming left V 4 bases short and J 1 base short, with 12 bases between. This CDR3 region has 15 residues. CDR1 and CDR2 (germline): SGHDN, FVKESK. Written as DNA, the CDR3 is TGTGCCAGCAGCCTCGGGACACCGGGCACAGATACGCAGTATTTT. Translating gives CASSLGTPGTDTQYF.

This clonotype was counted a few times. The chain links TRBV7-2 to TRBJ2-1; 11 bases line up with TRBD1. Germline-derived CDR1 and CDR2 are SGHTA and FQGNSA. The CDR3 is 13 amino acids. Unmatched junction bases numbered 3, after V lost 3 bases and J lost 11 bases. CDR3 residues: CASSFGTGGKQFF. Here the CDR3 DNA reads TGTGCCAGCAGCTTCGGGACAGGGGGGAAGCAGTTCTTC.

The gene calls are TRBV18 and TRBJ2-3; D may be TRBD1 or TRBD2 (5 bases each). Germline-derived CDR1 and CDR2 are KGHSH and LQKENI. The CDR3 is made up of 13 amino acids. Between the trimmed V and J ends, which lost 4 bases and 7 bases, there was a span of 12 bases. The DNA of the CDR3 is TGTGCCAGCTCACGGGACCCGACTTATACGCAGTATTTT. This codes for CASSRDPTYTQYF.

The chain combines TRBV4-1 with TRBJ2-5; 7 bases line up with TRBD2. CDR3 length equals 18 residues. CDR1 and CDR2 from the germline V gene are MGHRA and YSYEKL. J was trimmed by 5 bases and V by 5 bases; bases with no gene match: 20. The CDR3 reads CASSEGRGLAETKETQYF. The CDR3 DNA follows: TGCGCCAGCAGCGAAGGAAGAGGTCTAGCGGAAACCAAGGAGACCCAGTACTTC.

This clonotype showed up many times. The chain couples TRBV7-2 to TRBJ2-5; 9 bases line up with TRBD2. The V gene's germline CDR1 is SGHTA and CDR2 FQGNSA. Trimming at V came to 5 bases and at J to 3 bases, leaving 10 bases not matched to a gene. The CDR3 has 16 residues. The CDR3 reads CASSPIWIAGEETQYF. CDR3 bases: TGTGCCAGCAGCCCTATCTGGATAGCGGGGGAAGAGACCCAGTACTTC.

The gene calls are TRBV28 and TRBJ2-1; D is possibly TRBD2 (6 bases). Germline CDR1 is MDHEN and CDR2 is SYDVKM. V lost 2 bases and J lost 6, with 14 bases in between. The CDR3 contains 15 residues. CDR3 DNA sequence: TGTGCCAGCAGTTTAGGTGGGGGGTCCCCCAATGAGCAGTTCTTC. This gives the protein CASSLGGGSPNEQFF.

In its sample, this clonotype was seen many times. The rearrangement joins TRBV5-1 to TRBJ2-2; 8 bases match TRBD2. J gave up 6 bases and V 5 bases, and 9 bases lay outside the gene matches. The CDR3 is 15 residues long. Germline CDR1 and CDR2: SGHRS and YFSETQ. CDR3 in DNA: TGCGCCAGCAGTCTTCAGGCGGGGGGTCCCGGGGAGCTGTTTTTT. This sequence encodes CASSLQAGGPGELFF.

The sample holds many counts of this clonotype. The chain uses TRBV20-1 and TRBJ1-6; 12 nucleotides align to TRBD1. The junction had 3 bases not matched to a gene; V was cut back by 1 base and J by 5 bases. Germline V lookup: CDR1 DFQATT, CDR2 SNEGSKA (reference sequence). There are 16 residues in the CDR3. The CDR3 region is CSARVGTGGDNSPLHF. In DNA, the CDR3 is TGCAGTGCTAGAGTGGGGACAGGGGGCGATAATTCACCCCTCCACTTT.

In its sample, this clonotype was seen many times. This chain's CDR3 is CASSQDPGPYEQYF. The CDR3 DNA reads TGCGCCAGCAGCCAAGATCCGGGACCCTACGAGCAGTACTTC. V and J are TRBV4-1 and TRBJ2-7; D is possibly TRBD1 or TRBD2 (5 bases each). The length of the CDR3 is 14 residues. Trimming shortened V by 0 bases and J by 2 bases, and 8 bases separated the two germline ends. The germline gives CDR1 MGHRA, CDR2 YSYEKL.

This clonotype showed up just a few times. The J gene is TRBJ1-4, the V gene TRBV4-1, with D unresolved. The CDR3 loop spans 18 amino acids. Trimming took 4 bases from V and 4 from J, leaving 22 bases between them. The germline V gene has CDR1 MGHRA and CDR2 YSYEKL. The CDR3 DNA sequence: TGCGCCAGCAGCCTTGCTACCATTCCCGGGTCCATTAATGAAAAACTGTTTTTT. It specifies CASSLATIPGSINEKLFF.

This clonotype was seen only a few times. This rearrangement joins TRBV29-1 to TRBJ2-2; D gene ambiguous. The CDR3 is 13 amino acids. Germline loops: CDR1 SQVTM, CDR2 ANQGSEA. The V and J ends lost 4 bases and 0 bases respectively, with 6 bases between them. The DNA for the CDR3 is TGCAGCGTTGGTGGGGCGAACACCGGGGAGCTGTTTTTT. It is translated as CSVGGANTGELFF.

The sample holds many counts of this clonotype. The rearrangement links TRBV5-6 to TRBJ1-2, with a tentative D call TRBD1 (6 bases). Looked up from germline, CDR1 is SGHDT and CDR2 is YYEEEE. The V gene lost 4 bases and the J gene lost 1 base, with 14 bases spanning the gap. The CDR3 has 15 amino acids. The CDR3 here is CASSVGGGFNYGYTF. CDR3 DNA: TGTGCCAGCAGCGTTGGAGGGGGTTTTAACTATGGCTACACCTTC.

This clonotype came up a few times. The chain is built from TRBV5-1 and TRBJ2-1; no clear D gene. V was shortened by 4 bases and J by 4 bases, with 15 bases between the two germline ends. The CDR3 contains 15 residues. Germline V lookup: CDR1 SGHRS, CDR2 YFSETQ. CDR3 bases: TGCGCCAGCAGCCTTATCAACTCGGGTTACAATGAGCAGTTCTTC. Translated, it gives CASSLINSGYNEQFF.

V usage is TRBV7-3 and J usage is TRBJ2-6; D is possibly TRBD2 (5 bases). Trimming removed 4 bases from V and 4 bases from J, with 11 bases in between. The CDR3 is 15 residues long. CDR1 is SGHTA and CDR2 is FQGTGA in the germline V gene. CDR3 region: CASSSELAGANVLTF. The CDR3 DNA sequence: TGTGCCAGCAGCTCCGAGCTAGCCGGGGCCAACGTCCTGACTTTC.

This clonotype was seen only a few times. The chain employs TRBV29-1 and TRBJ1-4, with a tentative D call TRBD1 (5 bases). Germline loops: CDR1 SQVTM, CDR2 ANQGSEA. The length of the CDR3 is 14 residues. V was clipped by 5 bases and J by 3 bases, with 13 bases between them. The CDR3 loop reads CSVLPTESNEKLFF. DNA of the CDR3: TGCAGCGTTCTACCGACAGAGTCTAATGAAAAACTGTTTTTT. The variable domain in full, with the rest retrieved from reference TRBV29-1 and TRBJ1-4, is SAVISQKPSRDICQRGTSLTIQCQVDSQVTMMFWYRQQPGQSLTLIATANQGSEATYESGFVIDKFPISRPNLTFSTLTVSNMSPEDSSIYLCSVLPTESNEKLFFGSGTQLSVL.